This T cell receptor (beta chain) derives from a study of radiation and T cells in renal cell carcinoma. This clone was detected only a few times. The V end lost 3 bases, the J end lost 10 bases, and 9 bases lay between the germline ends. The germline CDR1 and CDR2 sequences are SNHLY and FYNNEI. The CDR3 consists of 11 residues. The repertoire was sequenced with immunoSEQ multiplex PCR; TCRdb's copy has only in-frame clones and lacks some. The sample contains 110,000 to 150,000 clones, around nine tenths of which appear only once. The time point is: baseline pretreatment blood. Treatment described: 15 Gy SBRT to primary tumor, nephrectomy 4 weeks later.

The sequence came from a woman between 45 and 60 years old with renal cell carcinoma. The input for sequencing was blood, taken from a patient whose treatment included radiotherapy and nephrectomy. This rearrangement joins TRBV2 to TRBJ1-1; D is ambiguous. The CDR3 DNA reads as TGTGCCAGCAGTGAGCTCTCTAGAGCTTTCTTT. Protein product: CASSELSRAFF. Full variable domain (outside the CDR3, taken from reference TRBV2 and TRBJ1-1): EPEVTQTPSHQVTQMGQEVILRCVPISNHLYFYWYRQILGQKVEFLVSFYNNEISEKSEIFDDQFSVERPDGSNFTLKIRSTKLEDSAMYFCASSELSRAFFGQGTRLTVV.